This T cell receptor (beta chain) comes out of a study of T cell clonality in common variable immunodeficiency. The sample holds many counts of this clone. The antigen is unknown. The read finishes 3 residues shy of the CDR3 end, and the germline J gene is used to complete it. Study-wide results and limits: T cell subpopulation sequencing would be needed to explain CVID clonality. Repertoire-complication correlations in CVID were limited by patient heterogeneity. Shared TCRbeta clones were fewer between CVID subjects than controls.

The ends were cut back, 8 bases at V and 3 bases at J, with 9 bases in the middle. Germline V gene lookup returns CDR1 ENHRY and CDR2 SYGVKD. This CDR3 is built from 12 residues. Data came from immunoSEQ multiplex PCR; TCRdb stores just in-frame clones and leaves some out. The sample contains 55,000 or so clones, none of them singletons. The rearrangement uses TRBV10-3 and TRBJ2-3, with D unclear. This sequence originates from a person between 18 and 70 years old in good health. Sequenced sample: peripheral blood mononuclear cells. The sequenced part of the CDR3 DNA is TGTGCCATCGGCGGAACGACAGATACG. This gives the protein CAIGGTTDT. The CDR3, in full, reads CAIGGTTDTQYF.